The following is a T cell receptor beta chain sequence with its context. This clone has ten or more counts. Its antigen is currently not known. Base quality data are lacking; no much larger clone is found one base away. The immunoSEQ Assay, which uses bias-controlled multiplex PCR amplification of genomic DNA, was used to profile TCRbeta CDR3 regions. The authors' analysis ran thus. To quantify the absolute abundance of each unique TCRbeta CDR3 region, the sequences were collapsed and filtered. Differential abundance was assessed using a binomial (Fisher-equivalent) model and a beta-binomial model in which time-dependent variance fitted from healthy donors was added. Clones with fewer than 5 combined templates were removed, and a clone was called differentially abundant if the clone's Benjamini-Hochberg FDR was below 0.01. In the beta-binomial model, variance was expressed as a function of the total template count across the two samples, in the form v = (b*log(k)+a)^2. TCRdb mirrors the immuneACCESS table, restricted to in-frame sequences. Some clones are absent from its copies; in checked studies, under half trace to an unresolved V gene, and the reason for the others is unknown. The D gene and trimming were derived from the DNA, and the V and J assignments and clone size from that table. A total of more than 45,000 clones appear in this sample, about 85% of them only once. The top ten clones comprise over 15% of the sample.

CDR1 is given as MNHEY and CDR2 as SVGAGI, both from the germline V gene. The V end gives up 4 bases and the J end 5 bases, leaving 5 bases in the junction not matched to a gene. Including cysteine and phenylalanine, the CDR3 has 14 amino acids. Only the CDR3 DNA is retained, 42 bases long and in frame from the first base. These data originate in a study of identifying expanded T cells in peripheral blood (dated by TCRdb to between 2017 and 2020). Regarding the study in general: Separate aliquots of the same genomic DNA pool were sequenced to produce technical replicates, and four replicates were compared in pairs.

During the collection period, no infections or other immune events were recorded for the healthy donors. Blood repertoires from healthy donors were used as a training cohort for calibrating time-dependent variance in a beta-binomial model of differential abundance of T-cell clones. The training cohort included some ten healthy donors, of whom 3 were female and 7 were male. The donors were between roughly 29 and 64 years old, with an average age of roughly 41 years. Whole blood, obtained from a commercial supplier, was collected from each healthy donor at three time points spaced roughly 14 days apart. For immunosequencing, genomic DNA was extracted from whole blood that had not been sorted. The full study reports these points: Both the number of clones called differentially abundant and the false-positive rate were significantly reduced by the beta-binomial model across all healthy-donor time intervals. For all healthy donors, the variance in clone template counts between two-week samples rose significantly as total template count increased. The authors expected that over much longer intervals, such as months to years, biological variance in healthy repertoires might increase even further. The binomial model flagged 0.9 to 1.5 differentially abundant clones between technical replicates but 15 to 17 over about 2 weeks and under 25 over roughly 4 weeks.

This receptor chain uses TRBV6-5 and TRBJ2-7; 10 bases in the junction line up with TRBD1. Sequenced input: blood. This TCR derives from a person between 18 and 69 years old in good health. The DNA is as follows: TGTGCCAGCAGTTGGGGACAGGGGTGGAACGAGCAGTACTTC. Translated, it gives CASSWGQGWNEQYF.